This entry features one T cell receptor (beta chain) sequence. Clones were read by immunoSEQ multiplex PCR, and TCRdb kept only the in-frame ones, dropping some. The sample yields roughly 72,000 clones, 89% seen once. These data come from a study of OX40 agonist ivuxolimab in advanced cancers. Study details: Given to patients was ivuxolimab, an agonistic anti-OX40 (CD134) antibody.

Germline-derived CDR1 and CDR2 are MNHNY and SVGAGI (reference sequence). V dropped 0 bases and J dropped 3 bases, with 8 bases sitting between them. There are 14 residues in the CDR3. Material: CD4+ or CD8+ T cells sorted from blood, obtained in a trial of the OX40 agonist ivuxolimab. The chain links TRBV6-6 to TRBJ1-2; D not certain. This receptor was taken from an adult with an advanced solid tumor such as melanoma, head and neck, liver or kidney cancer. The CDR3 is CASSYSGGHYGYTF. CDR3 DNA: TGTGCCAGCAGTTACTCGGGAGGGCACTATGGCTACACCTTC.